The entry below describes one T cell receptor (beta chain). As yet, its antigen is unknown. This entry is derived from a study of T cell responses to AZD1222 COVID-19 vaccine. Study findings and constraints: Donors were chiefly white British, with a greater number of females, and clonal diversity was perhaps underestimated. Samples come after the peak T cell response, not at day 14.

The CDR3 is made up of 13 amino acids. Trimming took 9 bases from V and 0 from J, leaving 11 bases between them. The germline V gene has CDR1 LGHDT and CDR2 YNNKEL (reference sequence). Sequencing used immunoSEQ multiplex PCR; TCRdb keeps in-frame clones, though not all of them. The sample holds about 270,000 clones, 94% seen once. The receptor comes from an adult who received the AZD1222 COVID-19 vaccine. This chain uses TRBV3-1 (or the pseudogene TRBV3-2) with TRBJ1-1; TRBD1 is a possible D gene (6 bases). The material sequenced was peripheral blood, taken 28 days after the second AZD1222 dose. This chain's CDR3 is CASLDSLNTEAFF. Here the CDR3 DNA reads TGTGCCAGTCTGGACAGCCTGAACACTGAAGCTTTCTTT.